The clone carrying this T cell receptor beta chain was recorded a few times. What it recognizes is unknown. These data come from a study of beta chain features in type 1 diabetes. Study-level results: Possible PCR preference for shorter templates applied equally to patients and controls.

Germline trimming cut 5 bases from V and 11 bases from J; bases unmatched to any gene: 13. CDR3 length: 15 amino acids. From germline, CDR1 is SGHNT and CDR2 YENEEA. Cells sorted by CD45RO/CCR7/CD25/CD127/CD95/CD27 comprised CD4+ naive, central memory, regulatory and stem cell-like memory cells. The investigators reverse transcribed all of the isolated RNA, so they sequenced expressed TCRB transcripts. This table comes from immunoSEQ multiplex PCR, and its TCRdb copy is limited to in-frame clones, with some not included. The sample yields approximately 100,000 clones, approximately 37% seen once. The chain recombines TRBV11-3 with TRBJ2-1; 9 bases agree with TRBD2. The sequence was collected from a woman between 18 and 30 years old in good health. Sequencing was performed on stem cell memory CD4+ T cells from blood. The CDR3 sequence is CASSDERMAGGKQFF. The DNA of the CDR3 is TGTGCCAGCAGCGACGAGAGAATGGCGGGAGGGAAGCAGTTCTTC.